These 16 T cell receptor beta chains were sequenced from one sample in a study of Ad26.COV2.S vaccination and SARS-CoV-2 variants. As to treatment: roughly 18 received Ad26.COV2.S at low or high dose, single or two shots; several received placebo; per-sample allocation not given. Sampling occurred on day 63 after the first vaccine or placebo injection. The protocol was immunoSEQ multiplex PCR, while the TCRdb copy is restricted to in-frame clones and leaves out a portion. The data show approximately 300,000 clones, 86% seen once. Sequenced material: peripheral blood, taken in a trial of Ad26.COV2.S vaccine versus placebo. The receptor source for this set is a person aged 18-60 years who received the Ad26.COV2.S COVID-19 vaccine or a placebo.

A few counts support this clone. The chain carries TRBV7-3 and TRBJ2-3, with D unclear. This CDR3 spans 14 amino acids. V lost 0 bases and J lost 2, with 6 bases in between. Germline V CDR1 and CDR2: SGHTA, FQGTGA. CDR3 nucleotide sequence: TGTGCCAGCAGCTTAACGGCTAACACAGATACGCAGTATTTT. It codes for CASSLTANTDTQYF.

This chain links TRBV6-5 with TRBJ2-7; 7 bases fit TRBD2. CDR1 MNHEY and CDR2 SVGAGI come from the germline V gene. This CDR3 has 16 amino acids. J gave up 5 bases and V 0 bases, and 10 bases lay outside the gene matches. The CDR3 coding sequence is TGTGCCAGCAGTTACTCGACTGCTAGCGGATTTCACGAGCAGTACTTC. Translated: CASSYSTASGFHEQYF.

The rearrangement joins TRBV28 to TRBJ2-4; the match to TRBD1 covers 9 bases. The CDR3 covers 15 residues. The germline V gene encodes CDR1 MDHEN and CDR2 SYDVKM. Losses at the gene ends were 8 bases for V and 3 bases for J; bases not matched to a gene: 8. The CDR3 bases are TGTGCCAGCTGTACAGGGGGCGGTGGCAAAAACATTCAGTACTTC. Encoded protein: CASCTGGGGKNIQYF.

CDR3 nucleotide sequence: TGTGCCAGCAGCTTAAATCCGGGGAGCGGATACGAGCAGTACTTC. Amino acids: CASSLNPGSGYEQYF. This chain uses TRBV11-2 with TRBJ2-7; D is perhaps TRBD2 (5 bases). The germline V gene has CDR1 SGHAT and CDR2 FQNNGV. Trimming took off 2 bases at V and 4 bases at J, with 15 bases between the two ends. The CDR3 extends over 15 amino acids.

The rearrangement uses TRBV20-1 and TRBJ2-7; D is perhaps TRBD1 (6 bases). Trimming took 5 bases from V and 7 from J, leaving 12 bases between them. The CDR3 spans 11 residues. Germline V gene sequence: CDR1 DFQATT, CDR2 SNEGSKA (reference sequence). CDR3 sequence: CSASQGDEQYF. The CDR3 DNA reads TGCAGTGCTTCACAGGGAGATGAGCAGTACTTC.

V gene TRBV7-9 combines with J gene TRBJ2-7; the match to TRBD2 covers 7 bases. Per germline, CDR1 SEHNR and CDR2 FQNEAQ (reference sequence). The junction had 8 bases not matched to a gene; V was cut back by 5 bases and J by 1 base. The CDR3 contains 15 residues. The CDR3 bases are TGTGCCAGCAGCCAGGAGGGAGGGCCGTCCTACGAGCAGTACTTC. Residues: CASSQEGGPSYEQYF.

The chain employs TRBV19 and TRBJ1-1, with 7 bases fitting TRBD1. Trimming removed 8 bases from V and 4 bases from J; junction bases left unmatched: 4. Germline values: CDR1 LNHDA, CDR2 SQIVND (reference sequence). The CDR3 extends over 12 amino acids. The CDR3 here is CASYDRATEAFF. The CDR3 DNA is TGTGCCAGTTACGACAGGGCCACTGAAGCTTTCTTT.

A single count supports this clone. J is TRBJ2-7 and V is TRBV11-2; TRBD2 agrees at 11 bases. Germline lookup yields CDR1 SGHAT and CDR2 FQNNGV. Trimming at V came to 1 base and at J to 0 bases, leaving 5 bases not matched to a gene. This CDR3 region has 17 residues. CDR3 nucleotides: TGTGCCAGCAGCTTAGGCCTAGCGGGGGGTTCCTCCTACGAGCAGTACTTC. Translation gives CASSLGLAGGSSYEQYF.

The chain recombines TRBV7-2 with TRBJ2-1; D possibly corresponds to TRBD2 (5 bases). CDR1 and CDR2 (germline): SGHTA, FQGNSA. This CDR3 is built from 14 residues. Trimming removed 3 bases at V and 2 bases at J, with 8 bases between. CDR3 DNA: TGTGCCAGCAGCTTGGAGGCGGCCTACAATGAGCAGTTCTTC. Translation: CASSLEAAYNEQFF. Supplemented by reference TRBV7-2 and TRBJ2-1, the full variable domain reads GAGVSQSPSNKVTEKGKDVELRCDPISGHTALYWYRQSLGQGLEFLIYFQGNSAPDKSGLPSDRFSAERTGGSVSTLTIQRTQQEDSAVYLCASSLEAAYNEQFFGPGTRLTVL.

The chain uses TRBV7-2 and TRBJ1-3, with 7 bases that match TRBD1. With 4 bases clipped from V and 0 bases from J, the junction kept 6 bases outside the gene matches. This CDR3 has 16 residues. Germline CDR1 SGHTA, CDR2 FQGNSA. CDR3 region: CASSSWTGFSGNTIYF. In nucleotides, the CDR3 is TGTGCCAGCAGCTCCTGGACAGGCTTCTCTGGAAACACCATATATTTT.

This rearrangement joins TRBV6-5 to TRBJ1-6; D is unclear. Germline V gives CDR1 MNHEY, CDR2 SVGAGI. The CDR3 extends over 16 amino acids. V was pared by 0 bases and J by 6 bases, with 12 bases between. The CDR3 region has the DNA TGTGCCAGCAGTTACTCTAATGGGCAGTTTAATTCACCCCTCCACTTT. It is translated as CASSYSNGQFNSPLHF.

The rearrangement links TRBV2 to TRBJ1-1; D is unclear. Germline values: CDR1 SNHLY, CDR2 FYNNEI. This CDR3 is 11 amino acids long. V gave up 3 bases and J gave up 7 bases, with 6 bases separating them. This chain's CDR3 is CASSDLGEAFF. The CDR3 coding sequence is TGTGCCAGCAGTGATTTGGGTGAAGCTTTCTTT.

The chain combines TRBV7-2 with TRBJ1-1; D call uncertain. Germline V gene data show CDR1 as SGHTA and CDR2 as FQGNSA. This CDR3 is built from 13 residues. V shed 2 bases and J shed 10 bases, with 14 bases lying between them. The CDR3 loop is CASSLFSGGRAFF. The CDR3 coding sequence is TGTGCCAGCAGCTTATTTTCCGGCGGTAGAGCTTTCTTT.

Here the CDR3 DNA reads TGTGCCAGCAGCCCCTCCGGGGGAAGTAATGAAAAACTGTTTTTT. This sequence encodes CASSPSGGSNEKLFF. This chain joins TRBV9 and TRBJ1-4; D possibly corresponds to TRBD1 (5 bases). V lost 4 bases and J 4 bases, leaving 14 bases between the germline ends. CDR3 length: 15 residues. Looked up from germline, CDR1 is SGDLS and CDR2 is YYNGEE.

There are a few counts of this clone. The chain carries TRBV7-7 and TRBJ2-3; 8 bases align to TRBD1. In germline, CDR1 is SSHAT, CDR2 FNYEAQ (reference sequence). The CDR3 loop spans 14 amino acids. After removal of 3 bases from V and 3 bases from J, the junction contained 2 bases not matched to a gene. The DNA of the CDR3 is TGTGCCAGCAGCTTCGGGACAGGAACAGATACGCAGTATTTT. Translating it yields CASSFGTGTDTQYF. Full variable domain (outside the CDR3, taken from reference TRBV7-7 and TRBJ2-3): GAGVSQSPRYKVTKRGQDVTLRCDPISSHATLYWYQQALGQGPEFLTYFNYEAQPDKSGLPSDRFSAERPEGSISTLTIQRTEQRDSAMYRCASSFGTGTDTQYFGPGTRLTVL.

The chain employs TRBV10-2 and TRBJ2-3; 8 bases align to TRBD2. The V segment lost 3 bases and the J segment 1 base; nucleotides outside the gene matches: 6. The CDR3 spans 16 residues. Germline CDR1 reads WSHSY; CDR2 reads SAAADI. CDR3 nucleotides: TGCGCCAGCAGTGACCCGGGGGGGCGGGGCACAGATACGCAGTATTTT. It yields the protein CASSDPGGRGTDTQYF.